The 18 T cell receptor beta chains in this list originate from one sample, sequenced in a study of blood T cell repertoires in COVID-19. Profiled with immunoSEQ multiplex PCR; TCRdb holds only in-frame clones, not every one. The table lists roughly 140,000 clones, 80% to 90% of them singletons. Source material: peripheral blood. The origin of the receptors is a woman aged 55-75 years with active COVID-19.

This chain links TRBV18 with TRBJ1-2; 7 nucleotides match TRBD1. Germline V lookup: CDR1 KGHSH, CDR2 LQKENI. V dropped 4 bases and J dropped 8; count of bases not matched to a gene: 13. The CDR3 contains 15 residues. The CDR3 nucleotides read TGTGCCAGCTCACTCAACGGCGGGACAGCCATGGGCTACACCTTC. The encoded protein is CASSLNGGTAMGYTF. Drawing the rest from reference TRBV18 and TRBJ1-2, the complete variable domain is NAGVMQNPRHLVRRRGQEARLRCSPMKGHSHVYWYRQLPEEGLKFMVYLQKENIIDESGMPKERFSAEFPKEGPSILRIQQVVRGDSAAYFCASSLNGGTAMGYTFGSGTRLTVV.

This clone was seen just once. V is TRBV3-1 (or the pseudogene TRBV3-2) and J is TRBJ2-2, with 8 nucleotides matching TRBD2. Germline CDR1 and CDR2: LGHDT and YNNKEL (reference sequence). V lost 2 bases and J lost 5; bases outside the gene matches: 10. The CDR3 is made up of 17 amino acids. This CDR3 is CASSQSPGTRTTGELFF. CDR3 in DNA: TGTGCCAGCAGCCAAAGCCCAGGGACTAGAACGACCGGGGAGCTGTTTTTT.

The chain is built from TRBV4-3 and TRBJ2-3; maybe TRBD1 (6 bases). With 5 bases removed from V and 1 base from J, the gap between germline ends came to 13 bases. The CDR3 is 15 amino acids. CDR1 is LGHNA, CDR2 YSLEER, per germline. CDR3 in amino acids: CASSLQGGGTDTQYF. The DNA of the CDR3 is TGCGCCAGCAGCTTACAGGGTGGGGGCACAGATACGCAGTATTTT.

This chain connects TRBV4-3 to TRBJ2-1; no definite D call. V dropped 2 bases and J dropped 8 bases, with 13 bases sitting between them. CDR1 LGHNA and CDR2 YSLEER come from the germline V gene. The CDR3 is 14 residues long. The CDR3 spells CASSQNPFGYEQFF. Written as DNA, the CDR3 is TGCGCCAGCAGCCAAAATCCATTTGGCTATGAGCAGTTCTTC.

The V call is TRBV7-7, the J call TRBJ2-1, with 12 bases aligning to TRBD2. The V and J ends lost 5 bases and 3 bases, in that order; junction bases with no gene match: 5. This CDR3 comprises 16 residues. Germline loops: CDR1 SSHAT, CDR2 FNYEAQ (reference sequence). DNA of the CDR3: TGTGCCAGCAGCATGGGACTAGCGGGCCTCTACAATGAGCAGTTCTTC. Amino acid sequence: CASSMGLAGLYNEQFF.

The chain employs TRBV19 and TRBJ1-2; TRBD1 might be the D (6 bases). The CDR3 runs to 16 residues. Germline CDR1 reads LNHDA; CDR2 reads SQIVND (reference sequence). V was pared by 3 bases and J by 1 base, with 15 bases between. The CDR3 protein is CASSMAPGQINYGYTF. The DNA of the CDR3 is TGTGCCAGTAGTATGGCCCCCGGACAGATTAACTATGGCTACACCTTC.

This chain links TRBV28 with TRBJ2-2, with D tentatively TRBD2 (5 bases). The CDR3 consists of 16 residues. The germline V gene has CDR1 MDHEN and CDR2 SYDVKM. The V end was cut by 2 bases, the J end by 4 bases, with 14 bases between. The CDR3 loop reads CASSLGLRGGTGELFF. The CDR3 DNA sequence: TGTGCCAGCAGTTTAGGCTTGAGAGGAGGCACCGGGGAGCTGTTTTTT.

This clone was counted a few times. The chain recombines TRBV3-1 (or the pseudogene TRBV3-2) with TRBJ2-2, with TRBD2 as a possible D gene (6 bases). Germline CDR1 reads LGHDT; CDR2 reads YNNKEL (reference sequence). Trimming shortened V by 5 bases and J by 0 bases, and 13 bases separated the two germline ends. There are 16 residues in the CDR3. The CDR3 spells CASSYLAGPNTGELFF. CDR3 coding DNA: TGTGCCAGCAGCTACCTGGCGGGACCGAACACCGGGGAGCTGTTTTTT.

The V gene is TRBV19, the J gene TRBJ2-7; 8 bases agree with TRBD1. This CDR3 contains 15 residues. V lost 1 base, J lost 3 bases, and 5 bases stayed unmatched. From germline, CDR1 is LNHDA and CDR2 SQIVND (reference sequence). CDR3 bases: TGTGCCAGTAGTATAGGCCGGGACAGGAACTACGAGCAGTACTTC. Its translation: CASSIGRDRNYEQYF.

The J gene is TRBJ2-5, the V gene TRBV5-4; TRBD1 might be the D (6 bases). The V end was cut by 1 base, the J end by 5 bases, with 9 bases between. Germline V gene data show CDR1 as SGHNT and CDR2 as YYREEE (reference sequence). The CDR3 runs 13 residues. The CDR3 DNA follows: TGTGCCAGCAGCTTGTCCCAGGGGGAGACCCAGTACTTC. Translation gives CASSLSQGETQYF.

The chain combines TRBV5-1 with TRBJ2-7, with D maybe TRBD2 (5 bases). The V end was cut by 3 bases, the J end by 7 bases, with 17 bases between. Germline V lookup: CDR1 SGHRS, CDR2 YFSETQ. The CDR3 sequence is 14 residues long. Here the CDR3 reads CASSSPGILREQYF. The CDR3 bases are TGCGCCAGCAGCTCCCCCGGGATCCTAAGAGAGCAGTACTTC.

CDR3 coding DNA: TGTGCCAGCAGCGGTAGGAGGTACCACGAGCAGTACTTC. Translation: CASSGRRYHEQYF. The chain carries TRBV5-8 and TRBJ2-7, with D maybe TRBD2 (5 bases). CDR1 is SGHTS and CDR2 is YDEGEE in the germline V gene. Trimming left V 4 bases short and J 5 bases short, with 13 bases between. This CDR3 has 13 amino acids.

V gene TRBV5-8 combines with J gene TRBJ1-4; tentative D call: TRBD1 (5 bases). Per germline, CDR1 SGHTS and CDR2 YDEGEE. Trimming pared 0 bases from V and 10 bases from J, leaving 19 bases between. The CDR3 contains 16 residues. CDR3 sequence: CASSLAFNPGMVKLFF. The CDR3 DNA reads TGTGCCAGCAGCTTGGCCTTTAACCCAGGGATGGTAAAACTGTTTTTT.

The gene calls are TRBV10-2 and TRBJ1-1; possible D gene TRBD1, 6 bases. Per the germline V gene, CDR1 is WSHSY and CDR2 is SAAADI. Trimming pared 0 bases from V and 7 bases from J, leaving 9 bases between. The CDR3 spans 13 residues. CDR3 in DNA: TGCGCCAGCAGTGAGTCAGGGGGGGGTGAAGCTTTCTTT. Its translation is CASSESGGGEAFF.

The chain employs TRBV4-1 and TRBJ2-7; D is uncertain. Trimming pared 1 base from V and 2 bases from J, leaving 15 bases between. The CDR3 extends over 16 amino acids. CDR1 and CDR2 from the germline V gene are MGHRA and YSYEKL. CDR3 sequence reads: CASSQVSTLFPYEQYF. The CDR3 DNA is TGCGCCAGCAGCCAAGTGAGCACCCTCTTTCCCTACGAGCAGTACTTC.

This clone was seen once. The chain couples TRBV7-2 to TRBJ2-5; perhaps TRBD1 as D (5 bases). The length of the CDR3 is 15 residues. V lost 1 base and J 6 bases, leaving 15 bases between the germline ends. Germline V gives CDR1 SGHTA, CDR2 FQGNSA. This CDR3 is CASSLGFGAEKTQYF. CDR3 coding DNA: TGTGCCAGCAGCTTAGGATTTGGGGCCGAGAAGACCCAGTACTTC. Full variable domain (missing parts from reference TRBV7-2 and TRBJ2-5): GAGVSQSPSNKVTEKGKDVELRCDPISGHTALYWYRQSLGQGLEFLIYFQGNSAPDKSGLPSDRFSAERTGGSVSTLTIQRTQQEDSAVYLCASSLGFGAEKTQYFGPGTRLLVL.

This rearrangement joins TRBV7-3 to TRBJ2-1; D remains ambiguous. The CDR3 is 16 residues long. Germline-derived CDR1 and CDR2 are SGHTA and FQGTGA. Deletions cut 5 bases from V and 0 bases from J, with 14 bases between. CDR3 sequence (DNA): TGTGCCAGCAGCCAAACCCCGGGTAGCTCCTACAATGAGCAGTTCTTC. Its translation is CASSQTPGSSYNEQFF.

This sequence joins TRBV7-5 and TRBJ2-2; the table names TRBD2, a call not compared with the DNA. TRBV7-5 is annotated as a pseudogene. The length of the CDR3 is 17 residues. CDR3 protein: CVRTTPLGTSVDGELFF. The DNA of the CDR3 is TGTGTCAGAACCACCCCGCTAGGGACTAGCGTCGACGGGGAGCTGTTTTTT.